The TCR beta chain under discussion was sequenced for a study of blood T cell repertoires in COVID-19. Study context: Sources were T cells, B-cell-depleted T cells, or PBMCs; the material itself was cDNA or gDNA.

The CDR3 length is 15 residues. The germline V gene encodes CDR1 SGHRS and CDR2 YFSETQ. J was trimmed by 7 bases and V by 4 bases; bases with no gene match: 5. This clone has just one count. The data were produced by immunoSEQ multiplex PCR, yet TCRdb's version contains in-frame clones alone and is incomplete. In the table there are some 180,000 clones, about four fifths of which are singletons. The sample comprised peripheral blood. V is TRBV5-1 and J is TRBJ2-1; TRBD2 matches 13 bases. The sequence derives from a man aged 60 to 75 with acute or convalescent COVID-19. This CDR3 reads CASSPLAGGVNEQFF. CDR3 DNA sequence: TGCGCCAGCAGCCCACTAGCGGGGGGGGTTAATGAGCAGTTCTTC.